This T cell receptor beta chain was observed in a study of T cell responses to AZD1222 COVID-19 vaccine. General study findings and limits: There were mostly white British donors and more females than males, and clonal diversity was possibly underestimated. With two AZD1222 doses given, Spike-specific TCR breadth and depth both rose.

The CDR3 is 13 residues long. Germline CDR1 reads SGHRS; CDR2 reads YFSETQ. Between the trimmed V and J ends, which lost 0 bases and 9 bases, there was a span of 7 bases. A few counts support this clone. The antigen is not known. The data were produced by immunoSEQ multiplex PCR, yet TCRdb's version contains in-frame clones alone and is incomplete. The table includes about 140,000 clones, approximately 95% detected once. Second doses at about 4 or about 12 weeks were pooled. This TCR was sampled from an adult who received the AZD1222 COVID-19 vaccine. The rearrangement uses TRBV5-1 and TRBJ1-6, with a tentative D call TRBD1 (6 bases). This specimen was peripheral blood, taken 28 days after the second AZD1222 dose. The CDR3: CASSLDRVSPLHF. CDR3 in DNA: TGCGCCAGCAGCTTGGACAGGGTTTCACCCCTCCACTTT.